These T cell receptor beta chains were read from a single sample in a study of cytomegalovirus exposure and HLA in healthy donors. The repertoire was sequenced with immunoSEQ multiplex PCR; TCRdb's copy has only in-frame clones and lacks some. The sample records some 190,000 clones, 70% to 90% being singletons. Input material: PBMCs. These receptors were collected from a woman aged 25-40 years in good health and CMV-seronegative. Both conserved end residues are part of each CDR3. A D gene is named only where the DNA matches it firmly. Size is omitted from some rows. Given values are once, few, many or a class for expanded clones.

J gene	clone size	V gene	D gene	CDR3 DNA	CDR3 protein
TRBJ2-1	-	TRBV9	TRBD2	TGTGCCAGCAGCGCATATAGCGGGGGGGCTCCTGAGCAGTTCTTC	CASSAYSGGAPEQFF
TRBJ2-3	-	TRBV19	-	TGTGCCAGTAGTCCTCTGACAGATTACACAGATACGCAGTATTTT	CASSPLTDYTDTQYF
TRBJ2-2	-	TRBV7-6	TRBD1	TGTGCCAGCAGCTTAGGAGACAGGGGGCCTAACACCGGGGAGCTGTTTTTT	CASSLGDRGPNTGELFF
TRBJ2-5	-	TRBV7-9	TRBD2	TGTGCCAGCAGCTCCCAGGGACTAGCGGGGCAAGAGACCCAGTACTTC	CASSSQGLAGQETQYF
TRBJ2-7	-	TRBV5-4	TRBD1	TGTGCCAGCAGAATGGAGGGGCAGGGGGCACACGAGCAGTACTTC	CASRMEGQGAHEQYF
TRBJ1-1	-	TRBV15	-	TGTGCCACCAGCAGTGTTAAAGAAGCTTTCTTT	CATSSVKEAFF
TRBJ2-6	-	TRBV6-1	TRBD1	TGTGCCAGCAGTGTCTCACGGGACAGGGCATTGGGGGGGGCCAACGTCCTGACTTTC	CASSVSRDRALGGANVLTF
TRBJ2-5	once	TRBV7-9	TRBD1	TGTGCCAGCAGCCTAATCCAGGGGGCTTTAGAGACCCAGTACTTC	CASSLIQGALETQYF
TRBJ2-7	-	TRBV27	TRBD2	TGTGCCAGCTCCTCCGGGGAGGGCTACGAGCAGTACTTC	CASSSGEGYEQYF
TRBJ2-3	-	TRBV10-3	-	TGTGCCATCAGTGAGTCCAAGGGGATGGGCACAGATACGCAGTATTTT	CAISESKGMGTDTQYF